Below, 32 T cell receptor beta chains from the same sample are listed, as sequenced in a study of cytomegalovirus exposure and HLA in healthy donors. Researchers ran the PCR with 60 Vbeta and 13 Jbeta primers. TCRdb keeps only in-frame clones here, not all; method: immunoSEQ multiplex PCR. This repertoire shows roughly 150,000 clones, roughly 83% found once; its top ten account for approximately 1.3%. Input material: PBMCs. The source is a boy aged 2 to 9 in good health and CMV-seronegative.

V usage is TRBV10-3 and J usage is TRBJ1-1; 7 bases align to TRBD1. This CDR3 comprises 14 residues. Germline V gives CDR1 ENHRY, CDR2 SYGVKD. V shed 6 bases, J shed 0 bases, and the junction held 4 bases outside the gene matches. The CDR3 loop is CAIRGQLLNTEAFF. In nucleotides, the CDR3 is TGTGCCATCAGGGGACAGCTCTTGAACACTGAAGCTTTCTTT.

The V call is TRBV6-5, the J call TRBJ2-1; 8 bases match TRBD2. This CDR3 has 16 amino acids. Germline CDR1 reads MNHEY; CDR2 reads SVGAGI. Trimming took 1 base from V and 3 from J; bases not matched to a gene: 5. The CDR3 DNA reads TGTGCCAGCAGTTACTTACGCGGGGGGAGCTACAATGAGCAGTTCTTC. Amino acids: CASSYLRGGSYNEQFF.

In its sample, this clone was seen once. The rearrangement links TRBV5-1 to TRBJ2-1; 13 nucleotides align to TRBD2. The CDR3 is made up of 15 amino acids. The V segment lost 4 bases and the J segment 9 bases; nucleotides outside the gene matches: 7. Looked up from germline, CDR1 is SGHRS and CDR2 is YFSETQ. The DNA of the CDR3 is TGCGCCAGCAGCCTCACTAGCGGGAGGGGGTTTGAGCAGTTCTTC. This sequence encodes CASSLTSGRGFEQFF.

This CDR3 reads CASSLGFRDRGEKLFF. CDR3 sequence (DNA): TGCGCCAGCAGCTTGGGTTTCCGGGACAGGGGGGAAAAACTGTTTTTT. The J gene is TRBJ1-4, the V gene TRBV5-1; 11 bases are shared with TRBD1. The CDR3 covers 16 residues. Germline CDR1 is SGHRS and CDR2 is YFSETQ. V was pared by 0 bases and J by 8 bases, with 6 bases of the junction left unmatched.

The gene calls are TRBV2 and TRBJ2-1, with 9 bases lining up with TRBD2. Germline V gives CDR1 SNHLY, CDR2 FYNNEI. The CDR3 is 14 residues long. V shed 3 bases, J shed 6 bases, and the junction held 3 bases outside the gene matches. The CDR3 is CASSDLAGFNEQFF. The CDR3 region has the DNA TGTGCCAGCAGTGACCTAGCGGGGTTCAATGAGCAGTTCTTC.

The CDR3 sequence is CASSEQGGNTEAFF. CDR3 bases: TGTGCCAGCTCAGAACAGGGTGGGAACACTGAAGCTTTCTTT. This chain links TRBV18 with TRBJ1-1, with a weak D call TRBD1 (6 bases). The CDR3 is 14 amino acids. V lost 5 bases to trimming and J lost 1 base, with 11 bases between them. CDR1 KGHSH and CDR2 LQKENI come from the germline V gene.

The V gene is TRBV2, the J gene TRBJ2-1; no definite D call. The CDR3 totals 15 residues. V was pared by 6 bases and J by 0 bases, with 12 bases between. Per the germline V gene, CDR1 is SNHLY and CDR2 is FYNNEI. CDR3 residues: CASRPDRSSYNEQFF. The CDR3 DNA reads TGTGCCAGCAGACCTGACCGGAGCTCCTACAATGAGCAGTTCTTC.

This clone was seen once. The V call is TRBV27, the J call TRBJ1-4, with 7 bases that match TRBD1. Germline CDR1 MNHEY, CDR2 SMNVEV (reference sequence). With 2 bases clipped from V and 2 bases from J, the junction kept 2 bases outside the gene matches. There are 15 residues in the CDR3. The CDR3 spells CASSLQGGTNEKLFF. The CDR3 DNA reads TGTGCCAGCAGTTTACAGGGGGGCACTAATGAAAAACTGTTTTTT.

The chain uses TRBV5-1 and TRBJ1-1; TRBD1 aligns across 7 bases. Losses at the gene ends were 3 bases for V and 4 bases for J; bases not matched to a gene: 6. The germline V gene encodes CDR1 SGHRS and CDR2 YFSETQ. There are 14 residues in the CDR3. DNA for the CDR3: TGCGCCAGCAGCTCGGGGACAGTTTCCACTGAAGCTTTCTTT. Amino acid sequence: CASSSGTVSTEAFF. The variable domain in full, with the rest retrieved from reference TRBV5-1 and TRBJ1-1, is KAGVTQTPRYLIKTRGQQVTLSCSPISGHRSVSWYQQTPGQGLQFLFEYFSETQRNKGNFPGRFSGRQFSNSRSEMNVSTLELGDSALYLCASSSGTVSTEAFFGQGTRLTVV.

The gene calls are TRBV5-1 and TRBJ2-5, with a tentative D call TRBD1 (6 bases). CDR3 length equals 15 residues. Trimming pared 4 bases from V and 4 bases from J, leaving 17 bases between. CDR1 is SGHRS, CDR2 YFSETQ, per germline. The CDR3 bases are TGCGCCAGCAGCCGTATCCCAGGGGCAGGAGAGACCCAGTACTTC. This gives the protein CASSRIPGAGETQYF.

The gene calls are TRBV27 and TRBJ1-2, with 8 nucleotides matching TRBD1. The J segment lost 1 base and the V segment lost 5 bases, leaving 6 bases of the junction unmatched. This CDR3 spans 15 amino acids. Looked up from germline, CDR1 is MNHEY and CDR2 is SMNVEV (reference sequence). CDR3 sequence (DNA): TGTGCCAGCAGTCCCGGGACAGGCTATAACTATGGCTACACCTTC. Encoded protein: CASSPGTGYNYGYTF.

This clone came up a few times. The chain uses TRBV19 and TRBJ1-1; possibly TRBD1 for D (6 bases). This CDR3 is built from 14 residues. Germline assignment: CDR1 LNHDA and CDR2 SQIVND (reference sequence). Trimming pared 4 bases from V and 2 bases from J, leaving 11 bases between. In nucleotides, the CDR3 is TGTGCCAGTAGTAGAGGGGGGGTCAACACTGAAGCTTTCTTT. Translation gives CASSRGGVNTEAFF.

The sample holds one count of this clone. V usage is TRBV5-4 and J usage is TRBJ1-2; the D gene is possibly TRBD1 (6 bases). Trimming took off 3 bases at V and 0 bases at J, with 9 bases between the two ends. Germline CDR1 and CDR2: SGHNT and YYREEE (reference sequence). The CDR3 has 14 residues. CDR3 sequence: CASSWNRANYGYTF. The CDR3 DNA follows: TGTGCCAGCAGCTGGAACAGGGCTAACTATGGCTACACCTTC.

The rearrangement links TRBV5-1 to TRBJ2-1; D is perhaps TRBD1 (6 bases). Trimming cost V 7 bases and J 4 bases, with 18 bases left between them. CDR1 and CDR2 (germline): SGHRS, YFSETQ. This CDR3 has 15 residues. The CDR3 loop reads CASSSQGNDYNEQFF. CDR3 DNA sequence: TGCGCCAGCTCCAGCCAGGGGAACGATTACAATGAGCAGTTCTTC.

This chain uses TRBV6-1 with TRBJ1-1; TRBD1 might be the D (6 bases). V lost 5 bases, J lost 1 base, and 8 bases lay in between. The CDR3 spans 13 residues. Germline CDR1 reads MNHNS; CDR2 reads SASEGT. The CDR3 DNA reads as TGTGCCAGCAGTCTGGGACAGAACACTGAAGCTTTCTTT. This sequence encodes CASSLGQNTEAFF.

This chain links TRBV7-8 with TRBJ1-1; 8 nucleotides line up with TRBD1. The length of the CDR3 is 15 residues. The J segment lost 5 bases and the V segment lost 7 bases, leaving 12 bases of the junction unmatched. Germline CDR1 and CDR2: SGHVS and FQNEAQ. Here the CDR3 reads CASTNPGQGSTEAFF. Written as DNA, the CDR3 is TGTGCCAGCACCAACCCCGGACAGGGTAGTACTGAAGCTTTCTTT.

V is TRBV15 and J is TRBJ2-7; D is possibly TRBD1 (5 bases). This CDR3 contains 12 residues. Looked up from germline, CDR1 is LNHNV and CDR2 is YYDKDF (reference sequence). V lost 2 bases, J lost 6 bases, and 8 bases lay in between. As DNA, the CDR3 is TGTGCCACCAGCAGACAAGGGGTCGAGCAGTACGTC. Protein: CATSRQGVEQYV.

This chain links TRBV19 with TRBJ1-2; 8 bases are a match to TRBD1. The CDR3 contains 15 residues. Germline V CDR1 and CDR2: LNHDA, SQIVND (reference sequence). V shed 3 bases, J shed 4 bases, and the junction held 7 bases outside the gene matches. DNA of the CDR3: TGTGCCAGTAGTATTCTGGGACAGGTACTCTATGGCTACACCTTC. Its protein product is CASSILGQVLYGYTF.

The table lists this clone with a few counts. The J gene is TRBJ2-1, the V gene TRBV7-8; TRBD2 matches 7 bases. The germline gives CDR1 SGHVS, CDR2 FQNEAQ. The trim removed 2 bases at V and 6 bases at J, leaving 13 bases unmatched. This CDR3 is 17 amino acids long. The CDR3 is CASSLSWEGVYFNEQFF. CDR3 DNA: TGTGCCAGCAGCTTATCGTGGGAGGGCGTATACTTCAATGAGCAGTTCTTC.

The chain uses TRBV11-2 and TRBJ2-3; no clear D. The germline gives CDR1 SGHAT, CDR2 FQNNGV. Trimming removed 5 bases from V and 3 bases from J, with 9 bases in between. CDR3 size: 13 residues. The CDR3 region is CASSPVGTDTQYF. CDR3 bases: TGTGCCAGCAGCCCCGTCGGGACAGATACGCAGTATTTT.

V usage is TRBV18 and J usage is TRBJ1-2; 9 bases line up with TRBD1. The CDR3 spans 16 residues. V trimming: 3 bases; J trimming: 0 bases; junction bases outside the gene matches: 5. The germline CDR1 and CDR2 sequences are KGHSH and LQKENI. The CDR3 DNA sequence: TGTGCCAGCTCACCTCGGGGGGACAGGGCTAACTATGGCTACACCTTC. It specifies CASSPRGDRANYGYTF.

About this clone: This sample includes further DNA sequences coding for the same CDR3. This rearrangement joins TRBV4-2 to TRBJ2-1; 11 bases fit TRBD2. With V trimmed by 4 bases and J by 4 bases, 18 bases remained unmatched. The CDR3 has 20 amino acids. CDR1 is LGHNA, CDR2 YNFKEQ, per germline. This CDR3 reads CASSPKEGLAGGSEYNEQFF. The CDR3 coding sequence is TGTGCCAGCAGCCCGAAGGAAGGCCTAGCGGGAGGTTCGGAATACAATGAGCAGTTCTTC.

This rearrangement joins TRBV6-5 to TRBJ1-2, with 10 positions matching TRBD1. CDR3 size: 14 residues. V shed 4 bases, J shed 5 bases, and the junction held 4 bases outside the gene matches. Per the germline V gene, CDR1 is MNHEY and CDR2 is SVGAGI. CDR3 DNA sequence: TGTGCCAGCAGTTTCGGGACAGGGGATTATGGCTACACCTTC. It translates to CASSFGTGDYGYTF.

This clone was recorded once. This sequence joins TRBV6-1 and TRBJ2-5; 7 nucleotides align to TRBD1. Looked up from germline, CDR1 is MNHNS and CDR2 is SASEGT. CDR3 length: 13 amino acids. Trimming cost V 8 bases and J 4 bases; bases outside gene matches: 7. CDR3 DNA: TGTGCCAGCTCGGGACAGAGCTTAGAGACCCAGTACTTC. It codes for CASSGQSLETQYF.

CDR3 nucleotide sequence: TGTGCCAGCAGCTTAACGGACAGGTACGAGCAGTACTTC. Its protein is CASSLTDRYEQYF. The chain carries TRBV7-8 and TRBJ2-7; 7 bases map to TRBD1. Germline V gene sequence: CDR1 SGHVS, CDR2 FQNEAQ. V shed 2 bases, J shed 4 bases, and the junction held 2 bases outside the gene matches. The CDR3 spans 13 residues.

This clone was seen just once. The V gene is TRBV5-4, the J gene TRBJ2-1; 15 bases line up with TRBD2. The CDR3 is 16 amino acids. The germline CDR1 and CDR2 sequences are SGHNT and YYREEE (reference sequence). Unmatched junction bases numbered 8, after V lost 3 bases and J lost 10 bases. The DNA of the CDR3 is TGTGCCAGCAGCTCAAGTTGGGGACTAGCGGGGGGAGAGCAGTTCTTC. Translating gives CASSSSWGLAGGEQFF. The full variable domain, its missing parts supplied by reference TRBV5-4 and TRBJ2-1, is ETGVTQSPTHLIKTRGQQVTLRCSSQSGHNTVSWYQQALGQGPQFIFQYYREEENGRGNFPPRFSGLQFPNYSSELNVNALELDDSALYLCASSSSWGLAGGEQFFGPGTRLTVL.

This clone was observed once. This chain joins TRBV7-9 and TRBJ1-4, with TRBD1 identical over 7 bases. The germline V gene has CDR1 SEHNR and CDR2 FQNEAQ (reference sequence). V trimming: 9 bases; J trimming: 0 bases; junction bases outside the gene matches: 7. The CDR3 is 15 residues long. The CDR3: CASNRGDTTNEKLFF. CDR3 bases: TGTGCCAGTAACAGGGGAGATACAACTAATGAAAAACTGTTTTTT.

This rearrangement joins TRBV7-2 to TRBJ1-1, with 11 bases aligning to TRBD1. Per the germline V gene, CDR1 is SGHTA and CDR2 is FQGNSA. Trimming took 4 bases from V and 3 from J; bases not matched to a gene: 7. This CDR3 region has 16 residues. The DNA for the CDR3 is TGTGCCAGCAGCTCCGGACAGGGGGCGCGAGACACTGAAGCTTTCTTT. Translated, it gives CASSSGQGARDTEAFF.

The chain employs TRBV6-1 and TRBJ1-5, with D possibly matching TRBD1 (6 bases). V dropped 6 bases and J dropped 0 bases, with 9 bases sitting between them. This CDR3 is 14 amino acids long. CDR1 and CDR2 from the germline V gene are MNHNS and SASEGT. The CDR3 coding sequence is TGTGCCAGCAGAGGACAGTCTAGCAATCAGCCCCAGCATTTT. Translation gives CASRGQSSNQPQHF.

CDR3 in amino acids: CATSRDFRTDLYF. The CDR3 DNA reads TGTGCCACCAGCAGAGATTTTAGGACGGACTTATATTTT. The chain has TRBV15 and TRBJ1-3; D is ambiguous. V lost 0 bases and J lost 14, with 14 bases in between. CDR3 length equals 13 residues. Germline V gene sequence: CDR1 LNHNV, CDR2 YYDKDF (reference sequence).

In DNA, the CDR3 is TGTGCCAGCAGTTTACATCCGGGACAGTCTAATGAAAAACTGTTTTTT. It encodes CASSLHPGQSNEKLFF. This sequence joins TRBV7-9 and TRBJ1-4; TRBD1 agrees at 7 bases. CDR3 length equals 16 residues. V lost 6 bases to trimming and J lost 3 bases; unmatched junction nucleotides: 10. Germline V gene data show CDR1 as SEHNR and CDR2 as FQNEAQ (reference sequence).

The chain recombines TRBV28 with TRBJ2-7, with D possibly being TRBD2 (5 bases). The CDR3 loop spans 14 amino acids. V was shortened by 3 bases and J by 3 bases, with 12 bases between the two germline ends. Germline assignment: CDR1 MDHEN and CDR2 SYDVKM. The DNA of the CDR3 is TGTGCCAGCAGTTTGACTACCTACCACTACGAGCAGTACTTC. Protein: CASSLTTYHYEQYF.